These T cell receptor beta chains were read from a single sample in a study of metastatic and nonmetastatic thyroid tumors. With MiXCR, TCRdb called clones anew from the PCR reads. The sample lists about 52,000 clones, more than 15% seen once, with just under 3% in the top ten. The specimen sequenced was blood. These receptors originate from a female donor with papillary thyroid cancer or a benign thyroid nodule (not recorded which). Some clones in this sample may be carry-over from other donors' samples. CDR3s include the opening cysteine and the closing phenylalanine or tryptophan. Each record gives: D gene, V gene, clone size, J gene, CDR3 protein, CDR3 DNA. The D gene is left open where the match is weak. Where a row states a size, it is once, few, many or the class of an expanded clone; other rows omit it.

D: TRBD2; V: TRBV20-1; size: -; J: TRBJ2-7; CDR3: CSAGRVAGAYEHYF; DNA: TGCAGTGCTGGCCGAGTAGCGGGAGCCTACGAGCATTACTTC
D: -; V: TRBV19; size: few; J: TRBJ1-5; CDR3: CASTGDRNQPQHF; DNA: TGTGCCAGTACCGGAGACAGGAATCAGCCCCAGCATTTT
D: TRBD1; V: TRBV6-5; size: many; J: TRBJ2-2; CDR3: CASSYRDRGAGELFF; DNA: TGTGCCAGCAGTTACCGGGACAGGGGCGCCGGGGAGCTGTTTTTT
D: TRBD1; V: TRBV20-1; size: -; J: TRBJ2-7; CDR3: CSASLRGTGDREQYF; DNA: TGCAGTGCTAGCTTGAGAGGCACAGGGGACCGCGAGCAGTACTTC
D: TRBD2; V: TRBV6-1; size: -; J: TRBJ2-7; CDR3: CASSGTSGYTYQQYF; DNA: TGTGCCAGCAGTGGGACTAGCGGGTACACCTATCAGCAGTACTTC
D: -; V: TRBV11-2; size: many; J: TRBJ1-4; CDR3: CASSLGEKLFF; DNA: TGTGCCAGCAGCTTGGGTGAAAAACTGTTTTTT
D: TRBD1; V: TRBV20-1; size: many; J: TRBJ2-7; CDR3: CSAPVQGFNEQYF; DNA: TGCAGTGCCCCCGTACAGGGGTTCAACGAGCAGTACTTC
D: -; V: TRBV6-1; size: many; J: TRBJ1-4; CDR3: CASRKRGNPNEKLFF; DNA: TGTGCCAGCAGGAAGAGAGGGAACCCTAATGAAAAACTGTTTTTT
D: -; V: TRBV2; size: many; J: TRBJ2-5; CDR3: CASRRQETQYF; DNA: TGTGCCAGCAGGCGCCAAGAGACCCAGTACTTC
D: -; V: TRBV20-1; size: -; J: TRBJ2-7; CDR3: CSARERLSSEQYF; DNA: TGCAGTGCTAGAGAACGACTATCGAGCGAGCAGTACTTT
D: -; V: TRBV29-1; size: many; J: TRBJ2-1; CDR3: CSVAPAEGYNEQFF; DNA: TGCAGCGTTGCCCCAGCGGAAGGCTACAATGAGCAGTTCTTC
D: -; V: TRBV4-1; size: -; J: TRBJ1-2; CDR3: CASSPLGGGYGYTF; DNA: TGCGCCAGCAGCCCCCTGGGGGGAGGCTATGGCTACACCTTC
D: TRBD2; V: TRBV2; size: many; J: TRBJ2-1; CDR3: CASSGLAGVNEQFF; DNA: TGTGCCAGCAGTGGACTAGCGGGAGTTAATGAGCAGTTCTTC
D: TRBD1; V: TRBV19; size: many; J: TRBJ1-2; CDR3: CASSPFRDRLYGYTF; DNA: TGTGCCAGTAGCCCTTTCCGGGACAGGCTCTATGGCTACACCTTC
D: TRBD2; V: TRBV6-1; size: few; J: TRBJ2-7; CDR3: CASSETLAGETFYEQYF; DNA: TGTGCCAGCAGTGAAACCCTAGCGGGAGAAACGTTCTACGAGCAGTACTTC
D: TRBD1; V: TRBV3-1; size: many; J: TRBJ1-5; CDR3: CASSQNTGGHQPQHF; DNA: TGTGCCAGCAGCCAAAACACAGGGGGTCATCAGCCCCAGCATTTT
D: TRBD1; V: TRBV4-1; size: many; J: TRBJ2-1; CDR3: CASSRGQGPANEQFF; DNA: TGCGCCAGCAGCCGGGGACAGGGGCCAGCCAATGAGCAGTTCTTC
D: TRBD2; V: TRBV6-4; size: many; J: TRBJ2-1; CDR3: CASGRSVVAGADNEQFF; DNA: TGTGCCAGCGGCCGGTCGGTAGTAGCGGGAGCCGACAATGAGCAGTTCTTC
D: TRBD2; V: TRBV11-2; size: many; J: TRBJ2-4; CDR3: CASSPGRAVAKNIQYF; DNA: TGTGCCAGCAGCCCTGGGAGGGCGGTAGCCAAAAACATTCAGTACTTC
D: TRBD1; V: TRBV5-4; size: many; J: TRBJ1-4; CDR3: CASSVPGTGNEKLFF; DNA: TGTGCCAGCAGCGTACCCGGGACAGGGAATGAAAAACTGTTTTTT
D: -; V: TRBV29-1; size: -; J: TRBJ2-2; CDR3: CSVVGLLNTGELFF; DNA: TGCAGCGTTGTGGGTCTCCTGAACACCGGGGAGCTGTTTTTT
D: -; V: TRBV25-1; size: many; J: TRBJ2-3; CDR3: CASSDTTSTDTQYF; DNA: TGTGCCAGCAGTGACACCACTAGCACAGATACGCAGTATTTT
D: TRBD2; V: TRBV11-2; size: many; J: TRBJ2-3; CDR3: CASSPKALAGPLADTQYF; DNA: TGTGCCAGCAGCCCAAAAGCCCTAGCGGGGCCCCTAGCAGATACGCAGTATTTT
D: TRBD2; V: TRBV28; size: few; J: TRBJ2-7; CDR3: CASSLNGLAGGFSYEQYF; DNA: TGTGCCAGCAGTTTAAATGGACTAGCGGGAGGGTTCTCCTACGAGCAGTACTTC
D: -; V: TRBV20-1; size: many; J: TRBJ2-6; CDR3: CSARDKINSGANVLTF; DNA: TGCAGTGCTAGAGATAAAATCAACTCTGGGGCCAACGTCCTGACTTTC
D: TRBD2; V: TRBV20-1; size: -; J: TRBJ2-2; CDR3: CSASPGTSAYTWELFF; DNA: TGCAGTGCTAGCCCGGGGACTAGCGCGTACACCTGGGAGCTGTTTTTT
D: TRBD2; V: TRBV3-1; size: many; J: TRBJ2-3; CDR3: CASSQLGTRVSDTQYF; DNA: TGTGCCAGCAGCCAGCTCGGGACTAGGGTTTCAGATACGCAGTATTTT
D: -; V: TRBV20-1; size: many; J: TRBJ2-1; CDR3: CSAREGQLSYNEQFF; DNA: TGCAGTGCTAGAGAGGGCCAACTTTCCTACAATGAGCAGTTCTTC
D: -; V: TRBV5-1; size: once; J: TRBJ1-2; CDR3: CASSTGTGTPEGYGYTF; DNA: TGCGCCAGCAGCACCGGCACCGGGACACCTGAGGGCTATGGCTACACCTTC
D: -; V: TRBV2; size: many; J: TRBJ1-1; CDR3: CASSEDRRDTEAFF; DNA: TGTGCCAGCAGTGAAGACAGGCGGGACACTGAAGCTTTCTTT
D: -; V: TRBV28; size: many; J: TRBJ1-3; CDR3: CASSVPPNRAGGNTIYF; DNA: TGTGCCAGCAGTGTGCCCCCTAACAGGGCAGGTGGAAACACCATATATTTT
D: -; V: TRBV12-3/TRBV12-4; size: many; J: TRBJ2-2; CDR3: CASLKDRTNTGELFF; DNA: TGTGCCAGTCTAAAAGACAGAACGAACACCGGGGAGCTGTTTTTT
D: TRBD2; V: TRBV6-1; size: -; J: TRBJ2-7; CDR3: CARSGPSGTLGRYEQYF; DNA: TGTGCCCGATCCGGGCCTAGCGGGACCCTTGGCCGCTACGAGCAGTACTTC
D: TRBD1; V: TRBV6-1; size: few; J: TRBJ2-2; CDR3: CASSEGTGDTGELFF; DNA: TGTGCCAGCAGTGAAGGGACAGGGGACACCGGGGAGCTGTTTTTT
D: -; V: TRBV5-1; size: many; J: TRBJ1-3; CDR3: CASSLAGGGFGNTIYF; DNA: TGCGCCAGCAGCTTGGCCGGCGGGGGGTTTGGAAACACCATATATTTT
D: -; V: TRBV12-3/TRBV12-4; size: many; J: TRBJ2-5; CDR3: CASSGPRLFQETQYF; DNA: TGTGCCAGCAGTGGTCCCCGCCTTTTCCAAGAGACCCAGTACTTC
D: -; V: TRBV6-1; size: medium-sized; J: TRBJ1-2; CDR3: CASSEVGWTDGYTF; DNA: TGTGCCAGCAGTGAAGTGGGTTGGACAGATGGCTACACCTTC
D: TRBD2; V: TRBV6-1; size: many; J: TRBJ2-1; CDR3: CATASGRRRNNEQFF; DNA: TGTGCCACCGCTAGCGGGAGACGTCGGAACAATGAGCAGTTCTTC
D: TRBD1; V: TRBV6-6; size: many; J: TRBJ1-2; CDR3: CASSYQGAVGYTF; DNA: TGTGCCAGCAGTTACCAGGGGGCGGTTGGCTACACCTTC
D: -; V: TRBV30; size: many; J: TRBJ2-3; CDR3: CAWSQGPSWGDTQYF; DNA: TGTGCCTGGAGTCAAGGCCCATCGTGGGGAGATACGCAGTATTTT
D: -; V: TRBV6-1; size: -; J: TRBJ1-6; CDR3: CASSDREESPLHF; DNA: TGTGCCAGCAGTGACAGGGAAGAATCACCCCTCCACTTT
D: TRBD2; V: TRBV24-1; size: once; J: TRBJ2-3; CDR3: CATSDSGLADTTDTQYF; DNA: TGTGCCACCAGTGACTCGGGACTAGCGGACACCACAGATACGCAGTATTTT
D: -; V: TRBV7-8; size: many; J: TRBJ2-7; CDR3: CASSKGTGNGEQYF; DNA: TGTGCCAGCAGCAAAGGGACGGGGAATGGCGAGCAGTACTTC